Presented here are 8 T cell receptor beta chains from one specimen sequenced in a study of T cell changes during pregnancy in multiple sclerosis. Data came from immunoSEQ multiplex PCR; TCRdb stores just in-frame clones and leaves some out. The sample has 79,000 or so clones, approximately 94% seen once. The specimen comprised CD4+ T cells from peripheral blood mononuclear cells, sampled before pregnancy. The receptor set was obtained from a female donor with multiple sclerosis, enrolled in a pregnancy study.

The CDR3, as DNA: TGTGCCAGCAGCCTCGCACGGGACAGAGGCCTCGAGCAGTACTTC. Translating it yields CASSLARDRGLEQYF. The gene calls are TRBV7-9 and TRBJ2-7; 7 bases are shared with TRBD1. From germline, CDR1 is SEHNR and CDR2 FQNEAQ (reference sequence). The junction had 13 bases not matched to a gene; V was cut back by 5 bases and J by 6 bases. The CDR3 loop spans 15 amino acids.

The J gene is TRBJ2-1, the V gene TRBV28; 10 bases fit TRBD2. From germline, CDR1 is MDHEN and CDR2 SYDVKM. This CDR3 contains 13 residues. Losses at the gene ends were 1 base for V and 15 bases for J; bases not matched to a gene: 6. The CDR3 spells CASSLSASGSSFF. In DNA, the CDR3 is TGTGCCAGCAGTTTATCGGCTAGCGGGAGTTCGTTCTTC. Complete variable domain (other parts from reference TRBV28 and TRBJ2-1): DVKVTQSSRYLVKRTGEKVFLECVQDMDHENMFWYRQDPGLGLRLIYFSYDVKMKEKGDIPEGYSVSREKKERFSLILESASTNQTSMYLCASSLSASGSSFFGPGTRLTVL.

The chain links TRBV4-2 to TRBJ2-3; 13 bases align to TRBD2. The CDR3 runs 20 residues. V was clipped by 2 bases and J by 2 bases; unmatched bases: 13. Germline assignment: CDR1 LGHNA and CDR2 YNFKEQ. CDR3 DNA: TGTGCCAGCAGCCAATCGGCGGGACTAGCGGGGCGGAAATACACAGATACGCAGTATTTT. Translated, it gives CASSQSAGLAGRKYTDTQYF.

This chain links TRBV9 with TRBJ2-1; TRBD2 might be the D (6 bases). V was clipped by 7 bases and J by 10 bases, with 12 bases between them. Germline V gene data show CDR1 as SGDLS and CDR2 as YYNGEE. The CDR3 is made up of 11 amino acids. CDR3 coding DNA: TGTGCCAGCGGTTCGGGAGCCGAGCAGTTCTTC. Translation gives CASGSGAEQFF. Full variable domain (rest looked up from reference TRBV9 and TRBJ2-1): DSGVTQTPKHLITATGQRVTLRCSPRSGDLSVYWYQQSLDQGLQFLIQYYNGEERAKGNILERFSAQQFPDLHSELNLSSLELGDSALYFCASGSGAEQFFGPGTRLTVL.

This sequence joins TRBV9 and TRBJ2-3; 13 bases map to TRBD2. V was pared by 3 bases and J by 3 bases, with 10 bases of the junction left unmatched. This CDR3 is 18 amino acids long. Germline assignment: CDR1 SGDLS and CDR2 YYNGEE. CDR3 region: CASSGRGLAGVSTDTQYF. In DNA, the CDR3 is TGTGCCAGCAGCGGACGTGGACTAGCGGGAGTTTCAACAGATACGCAGTATTTT.

The CDR3 sequence is CASSGSGQGTGYTF. The CDR3 bases are TGTGCCAGCAGTGGTTCTGGACAGGGGACAGGCTACACCTTC. The chain joins TRBV2 to TRBJ1-2, with 9 bases identical to TRBD1. CDR3 length: 14 residues. V shed 4 bases and J 8 bases; nucleotides not matched to a gene: 8. Germline CDR1 and CDR2: SNHLY and FYNNEI.

The rearrangement links TRBV2 to TRBJ1-1; D is undetermined. CDR3 length: 14 amino acids. V was pared by 6 bases and J by 1 base, with 12 bases between. Germline V gene data show CDR1 as SNHLY and CDR2 as FYNNEI. CDR3 DNA sequence: TGTGCCAGCAGCAGGCTGGTCTCGAACACTGAAGCTTTCTTT. Its translation: CASSRLVSNTEAFF.

The DNA for the CDR3 is TGTGCCAGCAGCTTAAGGGGAATCGACGGAAACACCATATATTTT. This gives the protein CASSLRGIDGNTIYF. The J gene is TRBJ1-3, the V gene TRBV7-8, with D possibly being TRBD1 (5 bases). CDR1 is SGHVS and CDR2 is FQNEAQ in the germline V gene. This CDR3 has 15 amino acids. Trimming pared 2 bases from V and 4 bases from J, leaving 12 bases between.